This T cell receptor beta chain was identified in a study of T cell changes during pregnancy in multiple sclerosis. CDR1 is SGHAT and CDR2 is FQNNGV in the germline V gene. This CDR3 spans 14 amino acids. Between the trimmed V and J ends, which lost 1 base and 5 bases, there was a span of 9 bases. Repertoires were generated with immunoSEQ multiplex PCR, while TCRdb's copy carries only in-frame clones and drops some. The sample holds 40,000 to 45,000 clones; 91% are singletons and the top ten take about 0.5%. This material consisted of CD4+ T cells from peripheral blood mononuclear cells, taken in the second trimester of pregnancy. The chain is built from TRBV11-2 and TRBJ2-1; D unresolved. This TCR came from a female donor in good health, enrolled as a control in a pregnancy study. The CDR3 loop is CASSLALYDNEQFF. For the CDR3, the DNA is TGTGCCAGCAGCTTAGCACTCTACGACAATGAGCAGTTCTTC. The complete variable domain, with remaining parts taken from reference TRBV11-2 and TRBJ2-1, reads EAGVAQSPRYKIIEKRQSVAFWCNPISGHATLYWYQQILGQGPKLLIQFQNNGVVDDSQLPKDRFSAERLKGVDSTLKIQPAKLEDSAVYLCASSLALYDNEQFFGPGTRLTVL.